This T cell receptor (beta chain) was observed in a study of post-analysis software for immune sequencing data. The wider study: The courses of disease that were included comprised relapsing-remitting, secondary progressive and progressive-relapsing multiple sclerosis. General study results and limits: Batch-mates among the samples co-clustered strongly by F measure. Relative to controls, patients had a few TRBV segments at higher frequency, with TRBV5-6, TRBV5-1 and TRBV20-1 among these. Patients with multiple sclerosis recorded significantly lower normalized Chao1 diversity than controls, the study found.

Unique molecular identifiers had been added to the TCR beta cDNA libraries. TCRdb reanalysed the PCR reads using MiXCR and keeps one entry per CDR3 protein. The profile shows almost 700,000 distinct CDR3 sequences, approximately 60% of them singletons. A remark on this clonotype: Its antigen is not identified.

Germline CDR1 and CDR2: DFQATT and SNEGSKA (reference sequence). This CDR3 has 14 residues. Trimming removed 5 bases at V and 4 bases at J, with 15 bases between. This chain links TRBV20-1 with TRBJ2-1; D perhaps matches TRBD1 (5 bases). What was sequenced was blood. This receptor was identified in a girl aged 2 to 9 with multiple sclerosis. The CDR3 DNA follows: TGCAGTGCTCATGCAAGGGGCTGGTACAATGAGCAGTTCTTC. It is translated as CSAHARGWYNEQFF.